This TCR beta chain was sequenced during a study of shared clonotypes between healthy human individuals. Germline V CDR1 and CDR2: MDHEN, SYDVKM. V was trimmed by 3 bases and J by 2 bases, leaving 11 bases between them. The CDR3 runs to 16 residues. Remarks on this clone: What it binds is not known.

Unsorted samples relied on about 90 million PBMCs, which served as the source of genomic DNA. Profiled with immunoSEQ multiplex PCR; TCRdb holds only in-frame clones, not every one. The sample shows 500,000 to 650,000 clones, roughly 79% of them seen only once. Study-level findings and limits: Only a few donors were included, so the genetic and exposure-history diversity represented was limited.

Specimen: PBMCs. The V gene is TRBV28, the J gene TRBJ2-6, with D tentatively TRBD1 (5 bases). This TCR came from a woman aged 40 to 55 in good health. Some clones in this sample may be carry-over from other donors' samples. As DNA, the CDR3 is TGTGCCAGCAGTTTTAACAGGCCTACTGGGGCCAACGTCCTGACTTTC. It is translated as CASSFNRPTGANVLTF.